These T cell receptor beta chains were read from a single sample in a study of cytomegalovirus exposure and HLA in healthy donors. The assay was immunoSEQ multiplex PCR, and TCRdb's table has in-frame clones only and misses some. The table lists 150,000 to 180,000 clones, 70% to 90% of them singletons. Source material: PBMCs. These receptors were collected from a woman aged 40 to 50 in good health and CMV-seropositive. Each CDR3 is given with its conserved first and last residue. The order of the fields is J gene, clone size, CDR3 length, V gene, D gene, CDR3 DNA, CDR3 protein. The D gene is left open where the match is weak. Rows give clone size only sometimes, using once, few, many, or a class for an expanded clone.

J: TRBJ2-1
size: -
length: 16
V: TRBV5-1
D: TRBD2
DNA: TGCGCCAGCTTCCCCTGGAGCGGGAGCTCCTACAATGAGCAGTTCTTC
CDR3: CASFPWSGSSYNEQFF

J: TRBJ2-1
size: -
length: 18
V: TRBV18
D: TRBD2
DNA: TGTGCCAGCTCACCACTCGGGTTTAGCGGGAGGACCTACAATGAGCAGTTCTTC
CDR3: CASSPLGFSGRTYNEQFF

J: TRBJ1-1
size: -
length: 14
V: TRBV18
D: -
DNA: TGTGCCAGCTCACCACGAGTGATGAACACTGAAGCTTTCTTT
CDR3: CASSPRVMNTEAFF

J: TRBJ2-1
size: -
length: 15
V: TRBV5-1
D: -
DNA: TGCGCCAGCAGCTTGGAGTCACTACCGTACAATGAGCAGTTCTTC
CDR3: CASSLESLPYNEQFF

J: TRBJ2-5
size: -
length: 15
V: TRBV6-9
D: -
DNA: TGTGCCAGCAGTTATCCAGACAGGAGCCAAGAGACCCAGTACTTC
CDR3: CASSYPDRSQETQYF

J: TRBJ2-3
size: -
length: 12
V: TRBV27
D: -
DNA: TGTGCCAGCAGTTCCCCTTTCGGTACGCAGTATTTT
CDR3: CASSSPFGTQYF

J: TRBJ2-1
size: once
length: 15
V: TRBV7-2
D: TRBD2
DNA: TGTGCCAGCAGCGGGGGACTAGCGGTCTACAATGAGCAGTTCTTC
CDR3: CASSGGLAVYNEQFF

J: TRBJ2-2
size: once
length: 17
V: TRBV11-2
D: TRBD2
DNA: TGTGCCAGCAGCTCACCGGGACTAGCGGGAATTGCCGGGGAGCTGTTTTTT
CDR3: CASSSPGLAGIAGELFF

J: TRBJ1-5
size: -
length: 14
V: TRBV6-1
D: -
DNA: TGTGCCAGCAGTGAGATTGAAGGGGTTCGGCCCCAGCATTTT
CDR3: CASSEIEGVRPQHF

J: TRBJ1-1
size: -
length: 15
V: TRBV27
D: -
DNA: TGTGCCAGCAGTTTTTCTCCAGGGCGGAACACTGAAGCTTTCTTT
CDR3: CASSFSPGRNTEAFF

J: TRBJ1-2
size: -
length: 13
V: TRBV30
D: TRBD1
DNA: TGTGCCGGATGGACAGGAGACAGCTATGGCTACACCTTC
CDR3: CAGWTGDSYGYTF

J: TRBJ2-1
size: -
length: 16
V: TRBV19
D: -
DNA: TGTGCCAGTAGTAACCCGCAGACGGGACTCTACAATGAGCAGTTCTTC
CDR3: CASSNPQTGLYNEQFF

J: TRBJ2-7
size: -
length: 18
V: TRBV19
D: TRBD2
DNA: TGTGCCAGCGCACGGGGGGGACTAGCGGGAGCGTTTATCTACGAGCAGTACTTC
CDR3: CASARGGLAGAFIYEQYF

J: TRBJ2-7
size: -
length: 18
V: TRBV7-3
D: TRBD1
DNA: TGTGCCAGCAGCTTAAGGGGGAGCGACAGGGTAATATCCTACGAGCAGTACTTC
CDR3: CASSLRGSDRVISYEQYF

J: TRBJ1-4
size: -
length: 16
V: TRBV30
D: -
DNA: TGTGCCTGGAGTGTACGGGGAGTGCGGACTAATGAAAAACTGTTTTTT
CDR3: CAWSVRGVRTNEKLFF

J: TRBJ2-1
size: -
length: 15
V: TRBV7-2
D: -
DNA: TGTGCCAGCAGCCCCCAAGCAGGGGCTTACAATGAGCAGTTCTTC
CDR3: CASSPQAGAYNEQFF

J: TRBJ2-2
size: -
length: 21
V: TRBV4-2
D: TRBD2
DNA: TGTGCCAGCAGCCAAGACGTACTCGGGCGAGGACTAGCGGTGGGCGCCGGGGAGCTGTTTTTT
CDR3: CASSQDVLGRGLAVGAGELFF

J: TRBJ2-3
size: -
length: 12
V: TRBV29-1
D: -
DNA: TGCAGCGTTAACGGGGGTTCAGATACGCAGTATTTT
CDR3: CSVNGGSDTQYF

J: TRBJ2-3
size: -
length: 16
V: TRBV5-4
D: TRBD1
DNA: TGTGCCAGCAGCGAGTTTACCGGGACAGGCACAGATACGCAGTATTTT
CDR3: CASSEFTGTGTDTQYF

J: TRBJ1-1
size: -
length: 13
V: TRBV19
D: -
DNA: TGTGCCAGTAGTATACAGGGCCTTTCTGAAGCTTTCTTT
CDR3: CASSIQGLSEAFF

J: TRBJ2-2
size: -
length: 15
V: TRBV5-1
D: -
DNA: TGCGCCAGCAGCTTGATACAGTCGAACACCGGGGAGCTGTTTTTT
CDR3: CASSLIQSNTGELFF

J: TRBJ2-3
size: -
length: 15
V: TRBV5-1
D: TRBD2
DNA: TGCGCCAGCAGCTTGGAACTAGCGGCAACAGATACGCAGTATTTT
CDR3: CASSLELAATDTQYF